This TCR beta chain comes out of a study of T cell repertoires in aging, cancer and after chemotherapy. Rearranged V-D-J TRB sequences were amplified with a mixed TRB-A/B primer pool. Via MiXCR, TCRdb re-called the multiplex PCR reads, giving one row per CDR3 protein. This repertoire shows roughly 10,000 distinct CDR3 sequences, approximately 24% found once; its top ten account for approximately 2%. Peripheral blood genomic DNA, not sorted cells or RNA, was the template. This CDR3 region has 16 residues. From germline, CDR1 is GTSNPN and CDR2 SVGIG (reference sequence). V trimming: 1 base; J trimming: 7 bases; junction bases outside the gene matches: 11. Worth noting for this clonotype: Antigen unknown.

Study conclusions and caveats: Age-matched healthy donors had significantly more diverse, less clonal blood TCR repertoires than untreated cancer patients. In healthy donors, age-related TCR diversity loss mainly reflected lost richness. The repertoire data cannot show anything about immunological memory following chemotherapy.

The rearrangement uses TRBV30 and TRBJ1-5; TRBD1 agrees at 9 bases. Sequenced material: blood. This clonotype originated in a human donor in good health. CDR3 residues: CAWSEYSGQGRQPQHF. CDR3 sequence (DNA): TGTGCCTGGAGTGAATACTCGGGACAGGGAAGGCAGCCCCAGCATTTT.